This T cell receptor (beta chain) was recovered during a study of OX40 agonist ivuxolimab in advanced cancers. Turning to the overall study: Ivuxolimab, which targeted the costimulatory receptor OX40 (CD134), was an agonistic, fully human IgG2 monoclonal antibody. Intravenous ivuxolimab was administered to patients every 2 weeks at six dose levels: 0.01, 0.1, 0.3, 1.5, 3 and 10 mg/kg. Of the approximately 50 dose-escalation patients, hepatocellular carcinoma was present in about 20, melanoma in around 15, renal cell carcinoma in 9 and head and neck cancer in 9. A male proportion of almost 85% and a mean age of roughly 58 years, ranging from 23 to 79, were recorded for the dose-escalation cohort. Patients were allowed to have had prior anti-PD-1, anti-PD-L1 or anti-CTLA-4 therapy, and approximately 37% of the dose-escalation patients had been treated with checkpoint inhibitors. Three dose-escalation patients achieved partial responses, one with hepatocellular carcinoma and two with cutaneous melanoma. The point of sequencing TCRbeta in the periphery was to test whether ivuxolimab changed TCR sequence diversity and drove clonal T-cell expansion. The paper describes the monotherapy dose-escalation part (N of about 52 patients) of the phase I trial of ivuxolimab. Overall study results and their limits: After ivuxolimab, expanded clones were on average more numerous among CD8+ T cells than among CD4+ T cells. Partial responders in the 0.1-3.0 mg/kg groups had among the lowest normalized peripheral clonal expansion, especially among CD8+ T cells. The antigen specificity of the clonally expanded peripheral T cells was not determined. At doses from 0.1 to 3.0 mg/kg, clonal expansion was seen in both CD4+ and CD8+ blood T cells between baseline and week 6. Low levels of normalized T-cell clonal expansion were also seen in some nonresponding patients.

The CDR3 holds 14 amino acids from the cysteine to the phenylalanine. Solely the CDR3 DNA is kept, with 42 bases framed from the first base. V drops 3 bases and J drops 4 bases, leaving 13 bases in between. The germline V gene sets CDR1 to SGHVS and CDR2 to FQNEAQ. The trial excluded patients who had a history of autoimmune disease or were on systemic immunosuppression. Peripheral blood for TCR sequencing was collected from all dose cohorts at baseline, on cycle 4 day 1, and on cycle 7 day 1. Samples came from an open-label, multicenter, first-in-human phase I dose-escalation trial of ivuxolimab. Adults with locally advanced or metastatic melanoma, renal cell, hepatocellular, or head and neck squamous cell carcinoma were enrolled in the trial. Before TCR sequencing, CD4+ T cells and CD8+ T cells were sorted from peripheral blood as separate populations. Genomic DNA was isolated from the sorted cells so that the TCRbeta CDR3 region could be sequenced. The immunoSEQ Assay was used to sequence the TCRbeta CDR3 regions. TCRdb limited this immuneACCESS table to in-frame rearrangements with V and J called. A share of clones is missing; checked studies link under half to unresolved V genes, and the rest is unexplained. The sample records 70,000 to 95,000 clones, approximately 95% of which are singletons. The ten most abundant clones make up about 20% of the sample.

A word on this clone: Its antigen remains undetermined. Per-base quality was not reported, and no clone a single base away is much larger than it.

The material sequenced was CD4+ or CD8+ T cells sorted from blood, taken in a trial of the OX40 agonist ivuxolimab. The sequence derives from an adult with an advanced solid tumor such as melanoma, head and neck, liver or kidney cancer. The sequence joins TRBV7-8 to TRBJ2-7; the D region is possibly TRBD1 or TRBD2, each matching across 5 bases. The CDR3 corresponds to CASSFEGPLYEQYF. The DNA is TGTGCCAGCAGCTTTGAGGGACCCTTATACGAGCAGTACTTC. Beyond the CDR3, the reference TRBV7-8 and TRBJ2-7 genes provide the residues; the full variable domain reads: GAGVSQSPRYKVAKRGQDVALRCDPISGHVSLFWYQQALGQGPEFLTYFQNEAQLDKSGLPSDRFFAERPEGSVSTLKIQRTQQEDSAVYLCASSFEGPLYEQYFGPGTRLTVT.